Listed below are T cell receptor beta chains from one sample, sequenced in a study of OX40 agonist ivuxolimab in advanced cancers. The repertoire was sequenced with immunoSEQ multiplex PCR; TCRdb's copy has only in-frame clones and lacks some. The sample yields about 44,000 clones, 92% seen once. Sample: CD4+ or CD8+ T cells sorted from blood, taken in a trial of the OX40 agonist ivuxolimab. These receptors all come from an adult with an advanced solid tumor such as melanoma, head and neck, liver or kidney cancer. CDR3s include the opening cysteine and the closing phenylalanine or tryptophan.

TRBJ1-2,TRBV10-3,14,CAISESNRIYGYTF
TRBJ2-7,TRBV6-5,15,CASSYGRDTAYEQYF
TRBJ1-5,TRBV19,17,CASTRGGTDYSNQPQHF
TRBJ2-7,TRBV5-4,13,CASSSGVNYEQYF
TRBJ2-2,TRBV15,14,CATGMHLNTGELFF
TRBJ2-7,TRBV18,13,CASSPIASYEQYF
TRBJ1-4,TRBV4-3,16,CASSQELGGPNEKLFF
TRBJ1-5,TRBV6-1,12,CASGVSNQPQHF
TRBJ1-5,TRBV6-4,15,CASSDGTGDNQPQHF
TRBJ2-1,TRBV5-1,14,CASSRSGDVNEQFF
TRBJ1-5,TRBV27,15,CASSLKGDSNQPQHF
TRBJ2-2,TRBV9,14,CASSVSGNTGELFF
TRBJ2-7,TRBV5-6,13,CASSGDRGYEQYF
TRBJ2-1,TRBV11-2,15,CASSLYSGSINEQFF
TRBJ1-1,TRBV5-4,14,CASSFNGGNTEAFF
TRBJ1-1,TRBV19,15,CASSIGSAGLTEAFF
TRBJ2-7,TRBV13,14,CASSLITGGGEQYF
TRBJ2-6,TRBV5-1,18,CASSYGDLWNSGANVLTF
TRBJ2-3,TRBV9,15,CASSVGAGGTDTQYF
TRBJ2-7,TRBV28,14,CASSPPISGVEQYF
TRBJ2-7,TRBV6-1,14,CASSEGDSSYEQYF
TRBJ1-3,TRBV9,16,CASSGRDRDSGNTIYF
TRBJ1-5,TRBV30,15,CAWSIEDAKKGPQHF
TRBJ2-7,TRBV6-5,15,CASSYGDGGGYEQYF
TRBJ2-1,TRBV28,16,CASTTLAGDVYNEQFF
TRBJ2-1,TRBV6-4,14,CASSHSGGTAEQFF
TRBJ1-1,TRBV7-2,15,CASSPRTGPGAEAFF
TRBJ1-2,TRBV6-6,15,CASILQGHSKDGYTF
TRBJ1-1,TRBV7-9,15,CASTGVGLRNTEAFF
TRBJ1-1,TRBV9,15,CASSARDRETTEAFF
TRBJ2-1,TRBV7-9,15,CASSGRISSYNEQFF
TRBJ2-3,TRBV9,15,CASNPRVGDTDTQYF
TRBJ2-7,TRBV5-6,13,CASSLERSNEQYF
TRBJ1-2,TRBV28,13,CASSSRNLYGYTF
TRBJ1-2,TRBV4-3,14,CASSQERGRDGYTF
TRBJ2-6,TRBV11-2,13,CASSLSGANVLTF
TRBJ2-3,TRBV2,15,CASTEGQRRTDTQYF
TRBJ2-2,TRBV6-4,13,CASSPKNTGELFF
TRBJ2-5,TRBV30,13,CAWSVPTGETQYF
TRBJ1-1,TRBV4-2,14,CASSNRGMNTEAFF
TRBJ1-2,TRBV10-3,14,CAIEGRAGRDGYTF
TRBJ2-7,TRBV5-1,14,CASSWTQSSYEQYF
TRBJ2-7,TRBV21-1,15,CASTSEDSKPRKQYF
TRBJ1-4,TRBV18,13,CASSLGGNEKLFF
TRBJ2-5,TRBV4-1,15,CASSDGAAGSKTQYF
TRBJ1-2,TRBV19,14,CASTYAHGAQGYTF
TRBJ1-1,TRBV30,15,CAWTMDGPLNTEAFF
TRBJ2-1,TRBV4-3,17,CASSQGPPGTGEDEQFF
TRBJ2-3,TRBV10-1,15,CASSDPGLSTDTQYF
TRBJ2-7,TRBV10-3,15,CAISEVDRGFYEQYF
TRBJ2-2,TRBV27,14,CASSLQGSTGELFF
TRBJ1-1,TRBV25-1,15,CASSELRSMNTEAFF
TRBJ2-3,TRBV2,19,CASLGTSGSYGRFTDTQYF
TRBJ2-1,TRBV11-2,14,CASSSPGGRNEQFF
TRBJ1-1,TRBV27,13,CASSLGTSTEAFF
TRBJ2-7,TRBV10-2,16,CASSEAWAEGAYEQYF